This T cell receptor (beta chain) was captured by sequencing in a study of blood T cell repertoires in COVID-19. At the level of the study: Samples of COVID-19 (acute and convalescent) were obtained from the United States, Italy and Spain. Sources were T cells, B-cell-depleted T cells, or PBMCs; the material itself was cDNA or gDNA.

In the source study's methods: Reference gene primer amplification gave nucleated cell count estimates. The table came from immunoSEQ multiplex PCR; TCRdb's copy has only in-frame clones and leaves some out. V, J and clone size are taken as reported in that table, and D and trimming were inferred from the DNA itself. The sample consists of around 160,000 clones, around four fifths of them appearing once. CDR1 and CDR2 (germline): MNHEY, SMNVEV (reference sequence). The ends were cut back, 2 bases at V and 5 bases at J, with 12 bases in the middle. The CDR3 is made up of 14 amino acids. This clonotype was obtained from a human donor in a cohort sampled during active COVID-19. The chain couples TRBV27 to TRBJ1-2; tentative D call: TRBD1 (6 bases). The sample consisted of peripheral blood. CDR3 region: CASSLSRGTYGYTF. The DNA for the CDR3 is TGTGCCAGCAGTTTAAGCAGGGGAACTTATGGCTACACCTTC.